This is a list of T cell receptor beta chains from one sample in a study of blood T cell repertoires in COVID-19. Assay: immunoSEQ multiplex PCR; the TCRdb copy retains only in-frame clones and omits some. The table shows 75,000 to 100,000 clones, with approximately 89% occurring only once. Sequencing was performed on peripheral blood. The receptors originated from a human donor with acute or convalescent COVID-19. The donor label of this sample is uncertain. Each CDR3 is given with its conserved first and last residue. A D gene is named only where the DNA matches it firmly. Clone size is given for some rows only: seen once, a few or many times, or a class if the clone is expanded.

clone size	J gene	D gene	CDR3 length	V gene	CDR3 protein	CDR3 DNA
.	TRBJ1-5	.	11	TRBV30	CASGDNQPQHF	TGTGCTTCGGGGGACAATCAGCCCCAGCATTTT
.	TRBJ1-2	.	13	TRBV5-6	CASRPEVTGGYTF	TGTGCCAGCAGGCCTGAGGTCACCGGGGGCTACACCTTC
many	TRBJ1-3	.	15	TRBV27	CASSPQGSSGNTIYF	TGTGCCAGCAGCCCACAGGGAAGCTCTGGAAACACCATATATTTT
once	TRBJ2-1	.	17	TRBV4-1	CASSQEGGRGAHNEQFF	TGCGCCAGCAGCCAAGAAGGAGGCAGGGGGGCACACAATGAGCAGTTCTTC
.	TRBJ1-1	.	16	TRBV7-9	CASSLGPDRPNTEAFF	TGTGCCAGCAGCCTTGGCCCTGACAGGCCGAACACTGAAGCTTTCTTT
.	TRBJ1-1	.	14	TRBV5-1	CASSLEYRNTEAFF	TGCGCCAGCAGCTTGGAATACAGGAACACTGAAGCTTTCTTT
.	TRBJ1-5	.	14	TRBV27	CASSSSVRNQPQHF	TGTGCCAGCAGTTCATCCGTCCGCAATCAGCCCCAGCATTTT
.	TRBJ1-3	TRBD1	18	TRBV28	CASSFFRQGDYMGNTIYF	TGTGCCAGCAGTTTCTTTAGACAGGGCGACTATATGGGAAACACCATATATTTT
once	TRBJ2-5	TRBD2	17	TRBV25-1	CASSDSTSGYPGETQYF	TGTGCCAGCAGTGACTCGACTAGCGGGTATCCAGGGGAGACCCAGTACTTC
.	TRBJ1-4	.	14	TRBV6-5	CASSYPEQGEKLFF	TGTGCCAGCAGTTACCCGGAGCAGGGTGAAAAACTGTTTTTT
.	TRBJ1-2	TRBD1	14	TRBV25-1	CASSETGGVDGYTF	TGTGCCAGCAGTGAGACAGGGGGCGTCGATGGCTACACCTTC
.	TRBJ2-2	.	15	TRBV19	CASSIPGVRTGELFF	TGTGCCAGTAGTATCCCAGGGGTGAGGACCGGGGAGCTGTTTTTT
once	TRBJ1-2	.	14	TRBV19	CASSIEAANYGYTF	TGTGCCAGTAGTATTGAGGCAGCTAACTATGGCTACACCTTC
.	TRBJ1-1	.	15	TRBV5-1	CASSLEPTRDTEAFF	TGCGCCAGCAGCTTGGAACCTACCCGGGACACTGAAGCTTTCTTT
.	TRBJ1-6	TRBD1	14	TRBV2	CATYGQGRNSPLHF	TGTGCCACCTATGGACAGGGTAGGAATTCACCCCTCCACTTT
.	TRBJ2-2	.	13	TRBV6-5	CASSRPGTGELFF	TGTGCCAGCAGTAGGCCGGGAACCGGGGAGCTGTTTTTT